The clone carrying this TCR beta chain was observed many times. The CDR3 extends 3 residues past the end of the read, so its final part is completed from the germline J gene. Germline V gives CDR1 MGHRA, CDR2 YSYEKL. The CDR3 extends over 15 amino acids. Germline trimming cut 3 bases from V and 2 bases from J; bases unmatched to any gene: 6. This entry belongs to a study of T cell clonality in common variable immunodeficiency. Clones were read by immunoSEQ multiplex PCR, and TCRdb kept only the in-frame ones, dropping some. Singletons are absent from the sample, which has roughly 40,000 clones. The sequencing sample was made of peripheral blood mononuclear cells. The clonotype was recovered from a person aged 18 to 75 in good health. The chain combines TRBV4-1 with TRBJ2-7, with 8 positions matching TRBD1. Here the CDR3 reads CASSHQTGATYEQYF. The CDR3 bases that were read are TGCGCCAGCAGCCATCAGACAGGGGCCACCTACGAG.